These 6 T cell receptor beta chains share one sample of origin, sequenced in a study of blood T cells in healthy people across ages. Through a sample-barcoded 5' primer and a J-beta primer mix, a second PCR was run for roughly 6 to 12 cycles. MiXCR, run by TCRdb on the 5' RACE reads, gives a single entry per CDR3 protein. The sample consists of 890,000 or so distinct CDR3 sequences, about 59% of them appearing once. Material: blood. All receptors derive from a man aged 30-40 years in good health.

The chain links TRBV7-2 to TRBJ2-3, with 13 bases aligning to TRBD2. Per the germline V gene, CDR1 is SGHTA and CDR2 is FQGNSA. This CDR3 spans 17 amino acids. Germline trimming cut 0 bases from V and 5 bases from J; bases unmatched to any gene: 5. DNA of the CDR3: TGTGCCAGCAGCTTAGCGGGACTAGCGGGGTTGGGAGATACGCAGTATTTT. It specifies CASSLAGLAGLGDTQYF.

This clonotype was found a few times. The J gene is TRBJ1-6, the V gene TRBV4-3, with D hard to call. There are 13 residues in the CDR3. Trimming removed 0 bases from V and 11 bases from J, with 8 bases in between. The V gene's germline CDR1 is LGHNA and CDR2 YSLEER. The DNA for the CDR3 is TGCGCCAGCAGCCAAGATCAGTGGACACCCCTCCACTTT. This translates into CASSQDQWTPLHF.

The chain combines TRBV6-6 with TRBJ2-3; D is unclear. Trimming took 0 bases from V and 4 from J, leaving 5 bases between them. CDR3 length: 13 residues. CDR1 is MNHNY and CDR2 is SVGAGI in the germline V gene (reference sequence). CDR3 loop: CASSYSRPDTQYF. DNA of the CDR3: TGTGCCAGCAGTTACTCGAGACCAGATACGCAGTATTTT.

In regard to this clonotype: The junction departs from germline at one end; a sequencing error may be responsible. V usage is TRBV7-7 and J usage is TRBJ2-1; no clear D. This CDR3 contains 15 residues. Germline V gives CDR1 SSHAT, CDR2 FNYEAQ (reference sequence). The CDR3 spells CASSLLEGPYNEQFF. The CDR3 nucleotides read TGTGCTAGCAGCCTACTTGAAGGGCCCTACAATGAGCAGTTCTTC.

This clonotype was found a few times. The chain links TRBV29-1 to TRBJ2-1; unclear D gene. Germline V gene sequence: CDR1 SQVTM, CDR2 ANQGSEA. This CDR3 has 10 residues. V was trimmed by 7 bases and J by 6 bases, leaving 7 bases between them. CDR3 region: CSATGNEQFF. In DNA, the CDR3 is TGCAGCGCTACGGGCAATGAGCAGTTCTTC.

The genes are TRBV18 and TRBJ1-3; D gene unclear. Germline V gene lookup returns CDR1 KGHSH and CDR2 LQKENI. CDR3 length equals 16 residues. V dropped 2 bases and J dropped 0 bases, with 11 bases sitting between them. Here the CDR3 reads CASSPDQARSGNTIYF. In nucleotides, the CDR3 is TGTGCCAGCTCACCAGATCAGGCCCGCTCTGGAAACACCATATATTTT. Full variable domain (missing parts from reference TRBV18 and TRBJ1-3): NAGVMQNPRHLVRRRGQEARLRCSPMKGHSHVYWYRQLPEEGLKFMVYLQKENIIDESGMPKERFSAEFPKEGPSILRIQQVVRGDSAAYFCASSPDQARSGNTIYFGEGSWLTVV.